This passage covers 32 T cell receptor beta chains from one sample sequenced in a study of radiation and T cells in renal cell carcinoma. Clones were read by immunoSEQ multiplex PCR, and TCRdb kept only the in-frame ones, dropping some. Of approximately 110,000 clones in the sample, roughly four fifths are singletons; the top ten hold 3%. Time point: baseline pretreatment blood. Treatment here: 15 Gy SBRT to primary tumor, nephrectomy 4 weeks later. The sequences come from blood, collected from a patient whose treatment included radiotherapy and nephrectomy. The receptor set was obtained from an older woman with renal cell carcinoma.

The CDR3 DNA sequence: TGTGCCAGCTCCCCCGAGAAGGGGGGGGGCTATGGCTACACCTTC. This encodes CASSPEKGGGYGYTF. V is TRBV18 and J is TRBJ1-2; weak D call: TRBD1 (6 bases). V dropped 6 bases and J dropped 4 bases, with 18 bases sitting between them. This CDR3 has 15 residues. Germline loops: CDR1 KGHSH, CDR2 LQKENI.

The rearrangement joins TRBV23-1 to TRBJ2-1; TRBD2 agrees at 8 bases. TRBV23-1 is sorted into the ORF group, with uncertain function. The CDR3 is 17 amino acids. V trimming: 3 bases; J trimming: 8 bases; junction bases outside the gene matches: 15. DNA for the CDR3: TGCGCCAGCAGTCACCGACTAGCGACCCGAACATACGATGAGCAGTTCTTC. It specifies CASSHRLATRTYDEQFF.

The chain joins TRBV5-4 to TRBJ2-1; TRBD2 agrees at 8 bases. The CDR3 spans 14 residues. The J segment lost 8 bases and the V segment lost 1 base, leaving 5 bases of the junction unmatched. The germline V gene has CDR1 SGHNT and CDR2 YYREEE (reference sequence). The CDR3: CASSLSGGFDEQFF. The CDR3 DNA sequence: TGTGCCAGCAGCTTGAGCGGGGGTTTCGATGAGCAGTTCTTC.

The chain has TRBV28 and TRBJ1-2; TRBD1 matches at 7 bases. The CDR3 length is 15 residues. V trimming: 6 bases; J trimming: 7 bases; junction bases outside the gene matches: 14. Looked up from germline, CDR1 is MDHEN and CDR2 is SYDVKM. In nucleotides, the CDR3 is TGTGCCAGCAGCCAACCCTCTTCCACAGGGGTTGGCTACACCTTC. This gives the protein CASSQPSSTGVGYTF.

The chain uses TRBV19 and TRBJ1-2, with a tentative D call TRBD1 (6 bases). The CDR3 sequence is 15 residues long. Germline lookup yields CDR1 LNHDA and CDR2 SQIVND (reference sequence). Trimming took 4 bases from V and 6 from J, leaving 18 bases between them. CDR3 protein: CASSSRGGGQDGYTF. The CDR3 DNA follows: TGTGCCAGTAGTAGTCGCGGGGGCGGGCAGGATGGCTACACCTTC. Variable domain in full (rest from reference TRBV19 and TRBJ1-2): DGGITQSPKYLFRKEGQNVTLSCEQNLNHDAMYWYRQDPGQGLRLIYYSQIVNDFQKGDIAEGYSVSREKKESFPLTVTSAQKNPTAFYLCASSSRGGGQDGYTFGSGTRLTVV.

The chain combines TRBV19 with TRBJ1-6; TRBD1 might be the D (6 bases). CDR1 and CDR2 from the germline V gene are LNHDA and SQIVND (reference sequence). V was pared by 5 bases and J by 9 bases, with 17 bases between. The CDR3 is 15 amino acids. CDR3 nucleotides: TGTGCCAGTAGTCCTGCCGGGGACATCGGTTCACCCCTCCACTTT. It codes for CASSPAGDIGSPLHF.

This chain uses TRBV9 with TRBJ2-2, with D possibly TRBD1 on 7 matching bases. Germline V gene sequence: CDR1 SGDLS, CDR2 YYNGEE. V gave up 4 bases and J gave up 6 bases, with 19 bases separating them. The CDR3 has 16 residues. The chain's CDR3 is CASSSRQGREAGELFF. In nucleotides, the CDR3 is TGTGCCAGCAGCTCCCGACAGGGAAGGGAGGCCGGGGAGCTGTTTTTT.

V and J are TRBV5-4 and TRBJ2-3, with D unclear. Per the germline V gene, CDR1 is SGHNT and CDR2 is YYREEE (reference sequence). V dropped 3 bases and J dropped 3 bases, with 23 bases sitting between them. This CDR3 contains 18 residues. The CDR3: CASSSNTIPETATDTQYF. The CDR3 nucleotides read TGTGCCAGCAGCTCCAACACAATTCCTGAAACAGCGACAGATACGCAGTATTTT. Variable domain in full (rest from reference TRBV5-4 and TRBJ2-3): ETGVTQSPTHLIKTRGQQVTLRCSSQSGHNTVSWYQQALGQGPQFIFQYYREEENGRGNFPPRFSGLQFPNYSSELNVNALELDDSALYLCASSSNTIPETATDTQYFGPGTRLTVL.

The chain carries TRBV11-2 and TRBJ2-5; the D gene could be TRBD1 or TRBD2 (5 bases each). V was pared by 3 bases and J by 1 base, with 12 bases between. CDR3 length equals 15 residues. Per germline, CDR1 SGHAT and CDR2 FQNNGV. Written as DNA, the CDR3 is TGTGCCAGCAGCTTGCAACCGGGACCCCAAGAGACCCAGTACTTC. It encodes CASSLQPGPQETQYF. Complete variable domain (other parts from reference TRBV11-2 and TRBJ2-5): EAGVAQSPRYKIIEKRQSVAFWCNPISGHATLYWYQQILGQGPKLLIQFQNNGVVDDSQLPKDRFSAERLKGVDSTLKIQPAKLEDSAVYLCASSLQPGPQETQYFGPGTRLLVL.

As DNA, the CDR3 is TGTGCCAGCAGCTTCATCTACGCGGGTCCTAACTATGGCTACACCTTC. Translation: CASSFIYAGPNYGYTF. The V call is TRBV5-6, the J call TRBJ1-2; D is unresolved. The V gene's germline CDR1 is SGHDT and CDR2 YYEEEE. This CDR3 spans 16 amino acids. The ends were cut back, 2 bases at V and 0 bases at J, with 14 bases in the middle.

This chain links TRBV4-3 with TRBJ2-2, with 9 positions matching TRBD2. This CDR3 is 14 amino acids long. The ends lost 3 bases at V and 6 bases at J; junction bases unmatched: 2. Germline V gene data show CDR1 as LGHNA and CDR2 as YSLEER. In DNA, the CDR3 is TGCGCCAGCAGCCAGGTAGCGGGAGCCGGGGAGCTGTTTTTT. Translation: CASSQVAGAGELFF.

The chain combines TRBV29-1 with TRBJ1-5; 9 nucleotides align to TRBD1. Germline values: CDR1 SQVTM, CDR2 ANQGSEA. This CDR3 comprises 12 residues. The V and J ends lost 4 bases and 5 bases, in that order; junction bases with no gene match: 0. This CDR3 is CSVGTGDQPQHF. The CDR3 nucleotides read TGCAGCGTTGGGACAGGGGATCAGCCCCAGCATTTT. The whole variable domain, remainder taken from reference TRBV29-1 and TRBJ1-5, is SAVISQKPSRDICQRGTSLTIQCQVDSQVTMMFWYRQQPGQSLTLIATANQGSEATYESGFVIDKFPISRPNLTFSTLTVSNMSPEDSSIYLCSVGTGDQPQHFGDGTRLSIL.

This clone was recorded once. The junction departs from germline at one end; a sequencing error may be responsible. The chain is built from TRBV7-7 and TRBJ2-2; 9 bases are shared with TRBD1. CDR3 length: 15 amino acids. Per the germline V gene, CDR1 is SSHAT and CDR2 is FNYEAQ (reference sequence). CDR3 bases: TGTGCTAGCAGCCGACAGGGGGGGAACACCGGGGAGCTGTTTTTT. It encodes CASSRQGGNTGELFF.

V is TRBV2 and J is TRBJ1-1; D not resolved. The V gene's germline CDR1 is SNHLY and CDR2 FYNNEI. CDR3 length: 14 residues. Trimming removed 3 bases from V and 1 base from J, with 9 bases in between. In DNA form, the CDR3 reads TGTGCCAGCAGTGATCCAGGTGAGAACACTGAAGCTTTCTTT. It codes for CASSDPGENTEAFF.

The chain has TRBV7-2 and TRBJ1-6; the D gene is possibly TRBD1 (5 bases). This CDR3 contains 13 residues. From germline, CDR1 is SGHTA and CDR2 FQGNSA. Trimming shortened V by 2 bases and J by 7 bases, and 6 bases separated the two germline ends. CDR3 sequence reads: CASSLRGNSPLHF. The CDR3 bases are TGTGCCAGCAGCTTAAGGGGCAATTCACCCCTCCACTTT.

The chain uses TRBV4-2 and TRBJ2-2, with D perhaps TRBD2 (6 bases). The CDR3 is 13 residues long. With 0 bases removed from V and 7 bases from J, the gap between germline ends came to 6 bases. CDR1 and CDR2 from the germline V gene are LGHNA and YNFKEQ. Here the CDR3 reads CASSQEGGGELFF. The CDR3 nucleotides read TGTGCCAGCAGCCAAGAGGGGGGCGGGGAGCTGTTTTTT.

V and J are TRBV9 and TRBJ1-4, with D unresolved. This CDR3 contains 13 residues. The V end lost 1 base, the J end lost 4 bases, and 5 bases lay between the germline ends. CDR1 and CDR2 from the germline V gene are SGDLS and YYNGEE. CDR3 nucleotide sequence: TGTGCCAGCAGCGTACAGCTTAATGAAAAACTGTTTTTT. Translation gives CASSVQLNEKLFF.

This clone has a handful of counts. The J gene is TRBJ1-6, the V gene TRBV27, with a possible D match to TRBD1 (5 bases). CDR3 size: 17 residues. The V gene lost 1 base and the J gene lost 3 bases, with 13 bases spanning the gap. The germline V gene encodes CDR1 MNHEY and CDR2 SMNVEV (reference sequence). The CDR3 region has the DNA TGTGCCAGCAGTTTATTCGCCACCGACAGCTATAATTCACCCCTCCACTTT. It yields the protein CASSLFATDSYNSPLHF.

This clone was detected only a few times. The genes are TRBV4-1 and TRBJ2-7; 10 bases align to TRBD2. V was clipped by 3 bases and J by 5 bases; unmatched bases: 7. Germline loops: CDR1 MGHRA, CDR2 YSYEKL. The CDR3 is 15 amino acids. As DNA, the CDR3 is TGCGCCAGCAGCCACCCTAGCGGGGGACTTCACGAGCAGTACTTC. Encoded protein: CASSHPSGGLHEQYF.

The rearrangement links TRBV7-6 to TRBJ2-1, with a weak D call TRBD1 (5 bases). Per germline, CDR1 SGHVS and CDR2 FNYEAQ. This CDR3 is built from 14 residues. Trimming shortened V by 3 bases and J by 8 bases, and 14 bases separated the two germline ends. CDR3 residues: CASSLLQGSDEQFF. Here the CDR3 DNA reads TGTGCCAGCAGCTTGCTTCAGGGTAGTGATGAGCAGTTCTTC. The full variable domain, completed using reference TRBV7-6 and TRBJ2-1, is GAGVSQSPRYKVTKRGQDVALRCDPISGHVSLYWYRQALGQGPEFLTYFNYEAQQDKSGLPNDRFSAERPEGSISTLTIQRTEQRDSAMYRCASSLLQGSDEQFFGPGTRLTVL.

The rearrangement uses TRBV2 and TRBJ2-3; D is perhaps TRBD2 (6 bases). The CDR3 sequence is 16 residues long. Germline V gene sequence: CDR1 SNHLY, CDR2 FYNNEI. The germline V and J ends were trimmed by 8 bases and 2 bases, with 20 bases remaining between them. The DNA of the CDR3 is TGTGCCAGCTCCCCGGCGGGGACCACTTCCACAGATACGCAGTATTTT. Its protein is CASSPAGTTSTDTQYF.

The chain is built from TRBV7-6 and TRBJ2-7; perhaps TRBD1 as D (6 bases). Trimming removed 5 bases from V and 0 bases from J, with 20 bases in between. The CDR3 extends over 17 amino acids. Germline CDR1 SGHVS, CDR2 FNYEAQ. CDR3 sequence (DNA): TGTGCCAGCAGCCCCCACCACAGGGTTTTCTACTCCTACGAGCAGTACTTC. Protein sequence: CASSPHHRVFYSYEQYF.

This clone was seen only once. The chain links TRBV20-1 to TRBJ2-7; 7 bases fit TRBD1. This CDR3 comprises 11 residues. Germline V gene sequence: CDR1 DFQATT, CDR2 SNEGSKA (reference sequence). Trimming cost V 6 bases and J 5 bases; bases outside gene matches: 4. CDR3 in amino acids: CSATGSHEQYF. DNA for the CDR3: TGCAGTGCGACAGGGAGCCACGAGCAGTACTTC.

This clone has only one observation. The rearrangement uses TRBV6-5 and TRBJ1-3; the D gene is possibly TRBD1 (5 bases). This CDR3 spans 15 amino acids. Germline V CDR1 and CDR2: MNHEY, SVGAGI. Deletions cut 0 bases from V and 2 bases from J, with 8 bases between. CDR3 amino acids: CASSYSSRAGNTIYF. In nucleotides, the CDR3 is TGTGCCAGCAGTTACTCGAGCAGGGCTGGAAACACCATATATTTT.

The rearrangement links TRBV25-1 to TRBJ1-6; D is unclear. With 0 bases removed from V and 0 bases from J, the gap between germline ends came to 6 bases. The CDR3 totals 16 residues. Per germline, CDR1 MGHDK and CDR2 SYGVNS. The CDR3 region is CASSEYKSSYNSPLHF. The CDR3 DNA is TGTGCCAGCAGTGAATATAAGAGCTCCTATAATTCACCCCTCCACTTT.

In its sample, this clone was seen once. This chain links TRBV6-1 with TRBJ1-2; 9 bases match TRBD1. Germline-derived CDR1 and CDR2 are MNHNS and SASEGT. V lost 2 bases, J lost 3 bases, and 10 bases stayed unmatched. The CDR3 has 17 residues. The CDR3 DNA follows: TGTGCCAGCAGTGAACCCGGGACAGGGCCCTCCCACTATGGCTACACCTTC. Its translation is CASSEPGTGPSHYGYTF.

J is TRBJ2-1 and V is TRBV6-5; the D is unclear. Germline V lookup: CDR1 MNHEY, CDR2 SVGAGI. With 6 bases removed from V and 7 bases from J, the gap between germline ends came to 7 bases. The CDR3 contains 11 residues. CDR3 in DNA: TGTGCCAGCAGATGGGTAAATGAGCAGTTCTTC. It is translated as CASRWVNEQFF.

This chain connects TRBV5-1 to TRBJ2-7; 10 nucleotides agree with TRBD1. J lost 5 bases, V lost 1 base, and 3 bases had no gene match. Looked up from germline, CDR1 is SGHRS and CDR2 is YFSETQ. This CDR3 has 14 amino acids. The CDR3 bases are TGCGCCAGCAGCTTGTCGGACAGGGGGAACGAGCAGTACTTC. This gives the protein CASSLSDRGNEQYF. The variable domain in full, with the rest retrieved from reference TRBV5-1 and TRBJ2-7, is KAGVTQTPRYLIKTRGQQVTLSCSPISGHRSVSWYQQTPGQGLQFLFEYFSETQRNKGNFPGRFSGRQFSNSRSEMNVSTLELGDSALYLCASSLSDRGNEQYFGPGTRLTVT.

The rearrangement joins TRBV6-5 to TRBJ1-1; the D is unclear. Trimming stripped 0 bases from V and 4 bases from J, with 9 bases between. The germline V gene encodes CDR1 MNHEY and CDR2 SVGAGI. There are 14 residues in the CDR3. CDR3 sequence: CASSYSPLGTEAFF. As DNA, the CDR3 is TGTGCCAGCAGTTACTCGCCGTTGGGCACTGAAGCTTTCTTT.

V is TRBV10-2 and J is TRBJ2-4; TRBD2 matches 7 bases. With 4 bases clipped from V and 7 bases from J, the junction kept 7 bases outside the gene matches. The length of the CDR3 is 14 residues. Germline V CDR1 and CDR2: WSHSY, SAAADI. CDR3 protein: CASSVPAAGNIQYF. DNA of the CDR3: TGCGCCAGCAGTGTCCCCGCAGCGGGGAACATTCAGTACTTC.

CDR3 coding DNA: TGTGCCAGCTCACCCGGACAGGGGAACGAGCAGTACTTC. Protein product: CASSPGQGNEQYF. This chain connects TRBV18 to TRBJ2-7; 9 bases fit TRBD1. CDR1 KGHSH and CDR2 LQKENI come from the germline V gene. After removal of 3 bases from V and 5 bases from J, the junction contained 2 bases not matched to a gene. This CDR3 spans 13 amino acids.

Comments on this clone: The junction departs from germline at one end; a sequencing error may be responsible. The J gene is TRBJ2-7, the V gene TRBV5-4; D might be TRBD1 (6 bases). Germline assignment: CDR1 SGHNT and CDR2 YYREEE (reference sequence). CDR3 size: 13 residues. As DNA, the CDR3 is TGTGCCAGCAGCCTCTTGGACAGTTCGCGGCCGAGTTTC. The encoded protein is CASSLLDSSRPSF.